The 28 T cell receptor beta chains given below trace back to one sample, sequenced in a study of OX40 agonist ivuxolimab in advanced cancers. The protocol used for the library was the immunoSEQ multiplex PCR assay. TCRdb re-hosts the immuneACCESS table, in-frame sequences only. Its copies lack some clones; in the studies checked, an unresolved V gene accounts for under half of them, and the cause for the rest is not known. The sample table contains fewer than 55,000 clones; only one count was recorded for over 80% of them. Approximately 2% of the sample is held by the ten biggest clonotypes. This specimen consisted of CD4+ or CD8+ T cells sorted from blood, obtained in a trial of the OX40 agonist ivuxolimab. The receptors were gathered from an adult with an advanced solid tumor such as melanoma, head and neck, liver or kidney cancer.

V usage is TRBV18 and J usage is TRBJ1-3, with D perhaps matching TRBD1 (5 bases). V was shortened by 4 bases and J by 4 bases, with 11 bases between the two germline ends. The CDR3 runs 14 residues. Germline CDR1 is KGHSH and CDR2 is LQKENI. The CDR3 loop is CASSQGTTGNTIYF. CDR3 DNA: TGTGCCAGCTCACAGGGGACGACAGGAAACACCATATATTTT.

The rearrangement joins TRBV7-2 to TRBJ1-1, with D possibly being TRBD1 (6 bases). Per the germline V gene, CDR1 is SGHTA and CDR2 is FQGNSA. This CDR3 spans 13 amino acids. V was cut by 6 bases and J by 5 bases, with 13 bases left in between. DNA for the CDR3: TGTGCCAGCAGGACAGGCCCCGCTACTGAAGCTTTCTTT. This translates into CASRTGPATEAFF.

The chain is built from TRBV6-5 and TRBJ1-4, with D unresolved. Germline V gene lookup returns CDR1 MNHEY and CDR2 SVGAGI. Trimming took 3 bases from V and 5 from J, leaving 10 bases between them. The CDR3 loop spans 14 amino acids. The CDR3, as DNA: TGTGCCAGCAGTTATGGTAGGACCAATGAAAAACTGTTTTTT. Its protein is CASSYGRTNEKLFF.

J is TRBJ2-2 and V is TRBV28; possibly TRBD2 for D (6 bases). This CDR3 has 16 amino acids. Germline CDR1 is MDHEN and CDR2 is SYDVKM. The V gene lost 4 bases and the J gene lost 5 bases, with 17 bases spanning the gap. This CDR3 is CASSSPSLSGTGELFF. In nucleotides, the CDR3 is TGTGCCAGCAGTTCGCCTTCGTTGAGCGGGACCGGGGAGCTGTTTTTT.

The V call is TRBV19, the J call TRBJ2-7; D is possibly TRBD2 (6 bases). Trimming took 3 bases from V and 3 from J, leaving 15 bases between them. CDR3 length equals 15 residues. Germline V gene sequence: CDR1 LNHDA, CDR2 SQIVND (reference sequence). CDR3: CASSMGGPPLYEQYF. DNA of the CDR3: TGTGCCAGTAGTATGGGAGGTCCTCCTCTCTACGAGCAGTACTTC.

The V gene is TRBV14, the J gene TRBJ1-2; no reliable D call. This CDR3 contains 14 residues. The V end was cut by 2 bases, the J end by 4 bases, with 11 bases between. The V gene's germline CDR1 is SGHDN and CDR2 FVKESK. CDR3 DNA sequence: TGTGCCAGCAGCCAAAATGCCGACATCTATGGCTACACCTTC. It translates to CASSQNADIYGYTF. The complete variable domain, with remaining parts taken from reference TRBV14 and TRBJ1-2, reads EAGVTQFPSHSVIEKGQTVTLRCDPISGHDNLYWYRRVMGKEIKFLLHFVKESKQDESGMPNNRFLAERTGGTYSTLKVQPAELEDSGVYFCASSQNADIYGYTFGSGTRLTVV.

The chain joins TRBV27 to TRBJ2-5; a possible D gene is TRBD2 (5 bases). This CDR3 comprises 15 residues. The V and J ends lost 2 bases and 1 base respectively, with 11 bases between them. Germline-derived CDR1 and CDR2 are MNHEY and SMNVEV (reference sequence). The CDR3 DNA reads TGTGCCAGCAGTTTAAATAACGGAGGCCAAGAGACCCAGTACTTC. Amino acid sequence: CASSLNNGGQETQYF.

CDR3 region: CASSGHEAFF. The CDR3, as DNA: TGTGCCAGCTCTGGTCATGAAGCTTTCTTT. The chain links TRBV6-7 to TRBJ1-1; unclear D gene. TRBV6-7 is filed as an ORF, its function uncertain. The CDR3 is made up of 10 amino acids. Trimming removed 8 bases at V and 7 bases at J, with 8 bases between.

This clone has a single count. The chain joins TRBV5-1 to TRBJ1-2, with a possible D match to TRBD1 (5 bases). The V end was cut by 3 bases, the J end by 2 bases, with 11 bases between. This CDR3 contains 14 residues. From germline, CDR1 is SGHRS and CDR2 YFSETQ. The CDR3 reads CASSSGTANYGYTF. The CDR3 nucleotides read TGCGCCAGCAGCTCCGGGACCGCAAACTATGGCTACACCTTC. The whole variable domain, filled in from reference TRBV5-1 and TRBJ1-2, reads KAGVTQTPRYLIKTRGQQVTLSCSPISGHRSVSWYQQTPGQGLQFLFEYFSETQRNKGNFPGRFSGRQFSNSRSEMNVSTLELGDSALYLCASSSGTANYGYTFGSGTRLTVV.

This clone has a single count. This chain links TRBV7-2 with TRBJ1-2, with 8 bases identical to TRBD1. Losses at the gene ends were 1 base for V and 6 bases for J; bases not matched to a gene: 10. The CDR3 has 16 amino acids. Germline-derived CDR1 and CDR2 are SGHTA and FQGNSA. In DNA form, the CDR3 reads TGTGCCAGCAGCTTAGATAGGACAGGGAGACAGGATGGCTACACCTTC. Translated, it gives CASSLDRTGRQDGYTF.

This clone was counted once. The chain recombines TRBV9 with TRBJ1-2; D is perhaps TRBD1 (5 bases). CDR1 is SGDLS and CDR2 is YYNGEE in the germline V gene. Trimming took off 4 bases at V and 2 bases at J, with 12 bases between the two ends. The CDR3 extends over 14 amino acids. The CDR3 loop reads CASSPSQGNYGYTF. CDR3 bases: TGTGCCAGCAGCCCATCTCAGGGAAACTATGGCTACACCTTC.

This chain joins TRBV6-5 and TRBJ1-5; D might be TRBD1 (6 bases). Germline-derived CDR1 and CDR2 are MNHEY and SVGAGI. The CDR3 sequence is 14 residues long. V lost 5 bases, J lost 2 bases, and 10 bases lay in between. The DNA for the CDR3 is TGTGCCAGCAGTCAACAGGGCCGCAATCAGCCCCAGCATTTT. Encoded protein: CASSQQGRNQPQHF.

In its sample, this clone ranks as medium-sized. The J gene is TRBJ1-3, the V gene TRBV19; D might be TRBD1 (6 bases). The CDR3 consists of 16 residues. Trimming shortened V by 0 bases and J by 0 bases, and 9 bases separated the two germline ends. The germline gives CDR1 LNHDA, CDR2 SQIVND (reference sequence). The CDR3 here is CASSIDLDSSGNTIYF. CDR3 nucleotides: TGTGCCAGTAGTATAGATCTGGACAGCTCTGGAAACACCATATATTTT.

The CDR3 DNA reads as TGTGCCAGTAGTACCTCCTTGGGCAATCAGCCCCAGCATTTT. Translation gives CASSTSLGNQPQHF. The gene calls are TRBV19 and TRBJ1-5; D remains unclear. Trimming removed 4 bases at V and 2 bases at J, with 9 bases between. This CDR3 has 14 residues. Germline-derived CDR1 and CDR2 are LNHDA and SQIVND (reference sequence).

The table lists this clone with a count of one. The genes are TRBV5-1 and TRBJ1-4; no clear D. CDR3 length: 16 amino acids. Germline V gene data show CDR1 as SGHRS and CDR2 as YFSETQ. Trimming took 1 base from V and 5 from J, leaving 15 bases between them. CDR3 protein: CASSLSGVGANEKLFF. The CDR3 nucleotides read TGCGCCAGCAGCTTGTCCGGAGTAGGAGCGAATGAAAAACTGTTTTTT.

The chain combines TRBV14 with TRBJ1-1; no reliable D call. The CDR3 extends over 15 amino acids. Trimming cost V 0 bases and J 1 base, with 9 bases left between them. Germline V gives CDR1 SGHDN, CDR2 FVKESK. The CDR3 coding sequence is TGTGCCAGCAGCCAAGATCTTATCAGGAACACTGAAGCTTTCTTT. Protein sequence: CASSQDLIRNTEAFF.

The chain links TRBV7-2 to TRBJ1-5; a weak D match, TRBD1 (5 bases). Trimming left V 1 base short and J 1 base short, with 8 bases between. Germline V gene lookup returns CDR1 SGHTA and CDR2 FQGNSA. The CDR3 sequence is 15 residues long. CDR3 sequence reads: CASSLEWDSNQPQHF. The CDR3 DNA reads TGTGCCAGCAGCTTAGAATGGGACAGCAATCAGCCCCAGCATTTT. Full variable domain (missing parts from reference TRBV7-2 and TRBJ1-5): GAGVSQSPSNKVTEKGKDVELRCDPISGHTALYWYRQSLGQGLEFLIYFQGNSAPDKSGLPSDRFSAERTGGSVSTLTIQRTQQEDSAVYLCASSLEWDSNQPQHFGDGTRLSIL.

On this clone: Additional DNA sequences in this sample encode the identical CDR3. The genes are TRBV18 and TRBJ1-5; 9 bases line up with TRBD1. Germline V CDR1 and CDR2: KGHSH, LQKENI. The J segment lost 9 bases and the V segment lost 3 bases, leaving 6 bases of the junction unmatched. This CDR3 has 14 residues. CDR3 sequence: CASSPGQGGWPQHF. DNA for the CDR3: TGTGCCAGCTCACCGGGACAGGGTGGATGGCCCCAGCATTTT.

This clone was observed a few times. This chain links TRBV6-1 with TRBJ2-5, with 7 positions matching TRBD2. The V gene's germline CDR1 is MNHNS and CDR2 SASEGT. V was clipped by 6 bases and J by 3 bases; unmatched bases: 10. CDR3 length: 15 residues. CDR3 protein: CASRIIGTTEETQYF. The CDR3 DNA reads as TGTGCCAGCAGGATTATAGGGACTACCGAAGAGACCCAGTACTTC.

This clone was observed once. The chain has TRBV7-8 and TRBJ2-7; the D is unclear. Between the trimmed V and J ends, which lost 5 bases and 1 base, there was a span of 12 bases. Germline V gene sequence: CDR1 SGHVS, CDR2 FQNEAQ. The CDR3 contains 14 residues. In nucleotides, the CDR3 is TGTGCCAGCAGCCAGAGGTACGGTTCCTACGAGCAGTACGTC. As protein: CASSQRYGSYEQYV.

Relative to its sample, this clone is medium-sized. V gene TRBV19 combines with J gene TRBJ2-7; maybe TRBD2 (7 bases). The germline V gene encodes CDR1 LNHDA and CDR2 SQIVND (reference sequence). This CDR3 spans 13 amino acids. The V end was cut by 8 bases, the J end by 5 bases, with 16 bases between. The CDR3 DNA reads TGTGCCAGTGCCCGGGGGGCGGTGAACGAGCAGTACTTC. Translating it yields CASARGAVNEQYF. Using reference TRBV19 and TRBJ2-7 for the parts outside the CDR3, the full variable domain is DGGITQSPKYLFRKEGQNVTLSCEQNLNHDAMYWYRQDPGQGLRLIYYSQIVNDFQKGDIAEGYSVSREKKESFPLTVTSAQKNPTAFYLCASARGAVNEQYFGPGTRLTVT.

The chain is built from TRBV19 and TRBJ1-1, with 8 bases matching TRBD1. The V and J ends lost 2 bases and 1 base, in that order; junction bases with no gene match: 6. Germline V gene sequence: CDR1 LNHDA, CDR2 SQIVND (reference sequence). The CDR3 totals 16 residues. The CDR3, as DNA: TGTGCCAGTAGTATATCCTGGACAGGGAGGAACACTGAAGCTTTCTTT. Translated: CASSISWTGRNTEAFF.

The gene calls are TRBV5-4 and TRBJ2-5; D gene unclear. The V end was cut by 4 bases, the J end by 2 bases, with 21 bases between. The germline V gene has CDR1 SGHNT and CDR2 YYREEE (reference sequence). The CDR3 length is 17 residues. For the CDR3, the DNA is TGTGCCAGCAGCCAAGGAAGGTTTGGGTCAGAACAAGAGACCCAGTACTTC. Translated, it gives CASSQGRFGSEQETQYF.

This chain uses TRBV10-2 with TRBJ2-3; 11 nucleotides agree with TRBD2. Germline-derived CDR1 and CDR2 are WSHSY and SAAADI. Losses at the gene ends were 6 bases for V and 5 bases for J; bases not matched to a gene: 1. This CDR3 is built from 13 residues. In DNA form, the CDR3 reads TGCGCCAGCAGGACTAGCGGGAAAGATACGCAGTATTTT. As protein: CASRTSGKDTQYF.

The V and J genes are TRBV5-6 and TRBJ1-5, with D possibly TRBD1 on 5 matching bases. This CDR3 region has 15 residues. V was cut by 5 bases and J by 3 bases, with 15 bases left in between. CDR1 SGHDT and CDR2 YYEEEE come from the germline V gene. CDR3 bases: TGTGCCAGCAGTCGCCTAGGGGCCCTCAATCAGCCCCAGCATTTT. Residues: CASSRLGALNQPQHF.

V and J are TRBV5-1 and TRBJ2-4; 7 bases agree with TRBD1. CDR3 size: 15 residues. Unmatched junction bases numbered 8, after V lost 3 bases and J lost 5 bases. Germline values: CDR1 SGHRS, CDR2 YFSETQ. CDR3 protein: CASSSFGQVQNIQYF. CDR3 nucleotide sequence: TGCGCCAGCAGCTCTTTCGGACAGGTTCAAAACATTCAGTACTTC.

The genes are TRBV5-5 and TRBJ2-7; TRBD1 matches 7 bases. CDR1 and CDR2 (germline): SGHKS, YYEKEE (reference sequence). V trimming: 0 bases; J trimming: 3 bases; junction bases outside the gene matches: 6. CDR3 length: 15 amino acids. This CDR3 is CASSLGQGVDYEQYV. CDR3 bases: TGTGCCAGCAGCTTGGGACAGGGAGTTGACTACGAGCAGTACGTC.

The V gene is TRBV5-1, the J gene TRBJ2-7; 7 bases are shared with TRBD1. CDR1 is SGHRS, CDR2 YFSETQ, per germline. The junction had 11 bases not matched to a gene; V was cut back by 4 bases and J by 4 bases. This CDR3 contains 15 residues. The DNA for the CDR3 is TGCGCCAGCAGCACATTGCCGGAACAGGGGTACGAGCAGTACTTC. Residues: CASSTLPEQGYEQYF. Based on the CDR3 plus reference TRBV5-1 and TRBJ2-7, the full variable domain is KAGVTQTPRYLIKTRGQQVTLSCSPISGHRSVSWYQQTPGQGLQFLFEYFSETQRNKGNFPGRFSGRQFSNSRSEMNVSTLELGDSALYLCASSTLPEQGYEQYFGPGTRLTVT.